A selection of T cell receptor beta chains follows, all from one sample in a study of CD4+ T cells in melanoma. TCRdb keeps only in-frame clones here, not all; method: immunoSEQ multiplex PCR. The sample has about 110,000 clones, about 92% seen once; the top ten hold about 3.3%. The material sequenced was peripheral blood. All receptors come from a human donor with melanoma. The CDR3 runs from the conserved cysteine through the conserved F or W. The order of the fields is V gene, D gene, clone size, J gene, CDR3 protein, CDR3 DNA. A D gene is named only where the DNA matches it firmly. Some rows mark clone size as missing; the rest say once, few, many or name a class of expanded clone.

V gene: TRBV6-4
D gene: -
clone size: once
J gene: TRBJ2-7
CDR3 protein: CASSAELGPYEQYF
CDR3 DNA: TGTGCCAGCAGTGCAGAATTGGGGCCCTACGAGCAGTACTTC

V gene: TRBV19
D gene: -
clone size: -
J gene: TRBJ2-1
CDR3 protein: CASSITGDSYNEQFF
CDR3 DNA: TGTGCCAGTAGTATTACGGGGGACTCCTACAATGAGCAGTTCTTC

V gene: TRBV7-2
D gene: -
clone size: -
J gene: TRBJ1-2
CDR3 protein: CASSLWELRGYTF
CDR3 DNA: TGTGCCAGCAGCTTGTGGGAGCTGAGGGGCTACACCTTC

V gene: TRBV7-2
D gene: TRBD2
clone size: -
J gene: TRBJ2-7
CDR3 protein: CASSPPGTSGPGQYF
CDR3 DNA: TGTGCCAGCAGCCCCCCCGGGACTAGCGGTCCTGGGCAGTACTTC

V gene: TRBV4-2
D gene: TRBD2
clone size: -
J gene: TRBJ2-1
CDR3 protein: CASTRRRESISDSYNEQFF
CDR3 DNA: TGTGCCAGCACCCGGAGGCGGGAGAGTATTTCTGATTCCTACAATGAGCAGTTCTTC

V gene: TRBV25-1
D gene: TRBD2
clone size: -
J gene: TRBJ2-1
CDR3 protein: CASSVQRGGLGYEQFF
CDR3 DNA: TGTGCCAGCAGTGTCCAGCGGGGGGGACTTGGCTATGAGCAGTTCTTC

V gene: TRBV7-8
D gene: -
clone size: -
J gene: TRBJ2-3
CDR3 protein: CASSSDRPSTDTQYF
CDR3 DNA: TGTGCCAGCAGCTCAGACAGACCTAGCACAGATACGCAGTATTTT

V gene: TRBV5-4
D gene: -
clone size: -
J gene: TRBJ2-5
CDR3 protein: CASGFGQETQYF
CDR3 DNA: TGTGCCAGCGGCTTTGGGCAAGAGACCCAGTACTTC

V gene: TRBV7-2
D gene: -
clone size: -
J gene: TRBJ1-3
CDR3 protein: CASSSQDSGNTIYF
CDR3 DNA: TGTGCCAGCAGCTCTCAAGACTCTGGAAACACCATATATTTT

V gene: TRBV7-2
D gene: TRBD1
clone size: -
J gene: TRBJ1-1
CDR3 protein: CASSLSPTGTTEAFF
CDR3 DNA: TGTGCCAGCAGCTTATCTCCGACAGGGACCACTGAAGCTTTCTTT

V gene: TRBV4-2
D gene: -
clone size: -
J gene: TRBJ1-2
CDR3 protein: CASSQEGQAAYGYTF
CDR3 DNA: TGTGCCAGCAGCCAAGAGGGGCAGGCAGCCTATGGCTACACCTTC

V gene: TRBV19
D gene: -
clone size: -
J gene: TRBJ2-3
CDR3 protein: CASSIEGYTQYF
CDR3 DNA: TGTGCCAGTAGTATCGAGGGATATACGCAGTATTTT

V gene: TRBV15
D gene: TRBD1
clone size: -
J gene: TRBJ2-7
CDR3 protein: CATSRGSGGLGEQYF
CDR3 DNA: TGTGCCACCAGCAGAGGTTCAGGGGGTCTAGGGGAGCAGTACTTC